The 13 T cell receptor beta chains presented below share a single source sample, sequenced in a study of CD8 T cells in Susac syndrome (dated by TCRdb to about 2019). Library generation was performed with the immunoSEQ multiplex PCR assay. RNA was extracted with the RNeasy kit and about 0.5 to 1 ug was reverse transcribed using random hexamers. TCRdb redid the processing of the public reads, applying fastp at Q25 and MiXCR, and retained in-frame beta chains. Records with the same CDR3 protein are collapsed into one entry carrying the most frequent genes and DNA. Within this sample are some 130,000 distinct CDR3 sequences, with around 94% of them counted one time only. Approximately 0.12% of the sample comes from the top ten. Sequencing used CD4+ T cells from PBMCs. These receptors were collected from a human donor with multiple sclerosis.

This clonotype was recorded once. The J gene is TRBJ1-2, the V gene TRBV29-1, with TRBD1 matching 10 bases. The V gene end was trimmed by 2 bases and the J gene end by 4 bases; junction bases not matched to a gene: 7. CDR3 length equals 15 residues. CDR1 and CDR2 (germline): SQVTM, ANQGSEA. DNA for the CDR3: TGCAGCGTTGAATCGGGACAGGGGAAGGCCTATGGCTACACCTTC. Translation gives CSVESGQGKAYGYTF. Full variable domain (remainder filled in from reference TRBV29-1 and TRBJ1-2): SAVISQKPSRDICQRGTSLTIQCQVDSQVTMMFWYRQQPGQSLTLIATANQGSEATYESGFVIDKFPISRPNLTFSTLTVSNMSPEDSSIYLCSVESGQGKAYGYTFGSGTRLTVV.

This clonotype was recorded once. The V call is TRBV3-1, the J call TRBJ1-1; D perhaps matches TRBD1 (6 bases). Germline CDR1 and CDR2: LGHDT and YNNKEL (reference sequence). The CDR3 has 16 residues. V lost 0 bases and J lost 1, with 12 bases in between. CDR3 bases: TGTGCCAGCAGCCAAGATGGTTTGGGGGCGAACACTGAAGCTTTCTTT. Translated, it gives CASSQDGLGANTEAFF.

V usage is TRBV6-2 or TRBV6-3 and J usage is TRBJ1-1, with D maybe TRBD1 (6 bases). Per germline, CDR1 MNHEY and CDR2 SVGEGT. Trimming cost V 6 bases and J 1 base, with 12 bases left between them. The CDR3 contains 14 residues. This CDR3 reads CASSPTGKNTEAFF. In DNA, the CDR3 is TGTGCCAGCAGCCCAACAGGGAAGAACACTGAAGCTTTCTTT.

The gene calls are TRBV3-1 and TRBJ2-6; D remains unclear. V was clipped by 1 base and J by 4 bases, with 11 bases between them. This CDR3 is 16 amino acids long. Germline lookup yields CDR1 LGHDT and CDR2 YNNKEL (reference sequence). CDR3 coding DNA: TGTGCCAGCAGCCAAGCATTAGGTTCAGGGGCCAACGTCCTGACTTTC. As protein: CASSQALGSGANVLTF.

V usage is TRBV27 and J usage is TRBJ1-1; D is perhaps TRBD1 (5 bases). CDR3 size: 16 residues. The V end was cut by 7 bases, the J end by 1 base, with 19 bases between. Looked up from germline, CDR1 is MNHEY and CDR2 is SMNVEV (reference sequence). This chain's CDR3 is CASTPKAPGPNTEAFF. CDR3 sequence (DNA): TGTGCCAGCACCCCCAAGGCCCCGGGGCCGAACACTGAAGCTTTCTTT.

V gene TRBV4-2 combines with J gene TRBJ1-1, with TRBD1 matching 8 bases. CDR3 size: 14 residues. J lost 2 bases, V lost 3 bases, and 2 bases had no gene match. Germline V gene sequence: CDR1 LGHNA, CDR2 YNFKEQ. CDR3 sequence (DNA): TGTGCCAGCAGCCATGGACAGGGAAACACTGAAGCTTTCTTT. Translation: CASSHGQGNTEAFF.

The chain links TRBV30 to TRBJ1-4; D not certain. The CDR3 consists of 14 residues. V was pared by 5 bases and J by 5 bases, with 15 bases between. CDR1 and CDR2 from the germline V gene are GTSNPN and SVGIG (reference sequence). The chain's CDR3 is CAWQLRGRNEKLFF. The CDR3 DNA follows: TGTGCCTGGCAACTTCGCGGTCGGAATGAAAAACTGTTTTTT.

The chain combines TRBV7-2 with TRBJ2-1, with D perhaps TRBD1 (5 bases). Trimming removed 6 bases from V and 5 bases from J, with 14 bases in between. CDR1 and CDR2 (germline): SGHTA, FQGNSA. The CDR3 runs to 14 residues. This chain's CDR3 is CASSPTVPHNEQFF. CDR3 in DNA: TGTGCCAGCAGTCCGACAGTCCCGCACAATGAGCAGTTCTTC.

The rearrangement links TRBV18 to TRBJ1-1; 8 bases are shared with TRBD1. The germline V gene encodes CDR1 KGHSH and CDR2 LQKENI. This CDR3 spans 16 amino acids. V dropped 3 bases and J dropped 0; count of bases not matched to a gene: 6. The CDR3 DNA is TGTGCCAGCTCACCCGCGACAGGGGTCATGAACACTGAAGCTTTCTTT. Its protein product is CASSPATGVMNTEAFF.

The V and J genes are TRBV6-6 and TRBJ2-4; weak D call: TRBD1 (5 bases). The V and J ends lost 0 bases and 6 bases respectively, with 12 bases between them. CDR3 length: 15 residues. CDR1 and CDR2 (germline): MNHNY, SVGAGI (reference sequence). This CDR3 reads CASSYSKGPANIQYF. In DNA form, the CDR3 reads TGTGCCAGCAGTTACTCGAAGGGGCCGGCAAACATTCAGTACTTC.

The chain links TRBV24-1 to TRBJ2-3; TRBD2 aligns across 7 bases. Trimming took 4 bases from V and 2 from J; bases not matched to a gene: 8. Germline V gives CDR1 KGHDR, CDR2 SFDVKD. The length of the CDR3 is 16 residues. The CDR3 is CATSDPSAGDTDTQYF. Here the CDR3 DNA reads TGTGCCACCAGTGACCCCTCCGCGGGAGACACAGATACGCAGTATTTT.

The V call is TRBV20-1, the J call TRBJ2-5; the match to TRBD2 covers 11 bases. This CDR3 has 15 amino acids. Germline V gene lookup returns CDR1 DFQATT and CDR2 SNEGSKA (reference sequence). V trimming: 2 bases; J trimming: 3 bases; junction bases outside the gene matches: 5. DNA of the CDR3: TGCAGTGCTAGACCTAGCGGGAGGATAGAAGAGACCCAGTACTTC. Translating it yields CSARPSGRIEETQYF.

This chain uses TRBV20-1 with TRBJ2-5, with TRBD2 matching 10 bases. The CDR3 covers 17 residues. Germline-derived CDR1 and CDR2 are DFQATT and SNEGSKA (reference sequence). The trim removed 4 bases at V and 1 base at J, leaving 12 bases unmatched. CDR3 sequence reads: CSATRTSGAFFQETQYF. CDR3 nucleotide sequence: TGCAGTGCTACTCGGACTAGCGGAGCGTTCTTCCAAGAGACCCAGTACTTC.